A single sample gave rise to the 16 T cell receptor beta chains below, sequenced in a study of blood T cell repertoires in COVID-19. Only in-frame clones appear in the TCRdb table, and some are missing; sequencing was by immunoSEQ multiplex PCR. The sample carries about 63,000 clones, roughly 78% recorded once. Sequencing was done on a sample of peripheral blood. These receptors were collected from a human donor in a cohort sampled during active COVID-19.

The V call is TRBV7-2, the J call TRBJ1-2, with 11 bases that match TRBD1. Per germline, CDR1 SGHTA and CDR2 FQGNSA. Unmatched junction bases numbered 12, after V lost 1 base and J lost 8 bases. The CDR3 sequence is 17 residues long. The CDR3 loop is CASSLEMIGTGGRGYTF. CDR3 sequence (DNA): TGTGCCAGCAGCTTAGAAATGATCGGGACAGGGGGAAGGGGCTACACCTTC.

The chain links TRBV5-8 to TRBJ2-3, with a possible D match to TRBD2 (6 bases). Trimming pared 4 bases from V and 2 bases from J, leaving 20 bases between. CDR1 SGHTS and CDR2 YDEGEE come from the germline V gene. The CDR3 extends over 17 amino acids. CDR3 protein: CASSGSEILDYTDTQYF. The CDR3 DNA follows: TGTGCCAGCAGCGGCTCCGAGATACTGGACTACACAGATACGCAGTATTTT.

This chain connects TRBV6-5 to TRBJ2-7; a weak D match, TRBD1 (6 bases). V lost 6 bases and J 3 bases, leaving 18 bases between the germline ends. The V gene's germline CDR1 is MNHEY and CDR2 SVGAGI. CDR3 length: 15 amino acids. The CDR3 loop is CASRNQGPRGYEQYF. The CDR3 coding sequence is TGTGCCAGCAGAAACCAGGGGCCTAGGGGCTACGAGCAGTACTTC.

J is TRBJ1-1 and V is TRBV28; TRBD1 might be the D (6 bases). Germline V CDR1 and CDR2: MDHEN, SYDVKM. V lost 3 bases, J lost 0 bases, and 23 bases lay in between. This CDR3 is 19 amino acids long. The chain's CDR3 is CASSFLPTGTGKMNTEAFF. CDR3 nucleotide sequence: TGTGCCAGCAGTTTTTTGCCCACAGGGACGGGAAAAATGAACACTGAAGCTTTCTTT.

In its sample, this clone was seen a few times. This rearrangement joins TRBV30 to TRBJ2-7, with unresolved D. Germline CDR1 GTSNPN, CDR2 SVGIG (reference sequence). The CDR3 contains 11 residues. Trimming stripped 3 bases from V and 4 bases from J, with 7 bases between. In DNA, the CDR3 is TGTGCCTGGAGCTCCCTATACGAGCAGTACTTC. Translating gives CAWSSLYEQYF.

CDR3 sequence (DNA): TGTGCCTGGAACAGAGCCTCTGGAAACACCATATATTTT. It is translated as CAWNRASGNTIYF. V usage is TRBV30 and J usage is TRBJ1-3; D call uncertain. Germline lookup yields CDR1 GTSNPN and CDR2 SVGIG (reference sequence). V was shortened by 4 bases and J by 0 bases, with 7 bases between the two germline ends. CDR3 length: 13 amino acids.

CDR3 protein: CASSPRGLFSGYTF. CDR3 coding DNA: TGTGCCAGCAGTCCGAGGGGGCTTTTCTCTGGCTACACCTTC. This chain uses TRBV27 with TRBJ1-2, with 7 bases fitting TRBD1. CDR3 length: 14 residues. Germline trimming cut 5 bases from V and 7 bases from J; bases unmatched to any gene: 10. Per the germline V gene, CDR1 is MNHEY and CDR2 is SMNVEV (reference sequence).

The J gene is TRBJ2-1, the V gene TRBV11-2, with TRBD2 as a possible D gene (6 bases). V was trimmed by 1 base and J by 12 bases, leaving 7 bases between them. The length of the CDR3 is 11 residues. Germline CDR1 is SGHAT and CDR2 is FQNNGV. CDR3 nucleotide sequence: TGTGCCAGCAGCTTAGCGGGAGTGCAGTTCTTC. This gives the protein CASSLAGVQFF.

The chain joins TRBV6-5 to TRBJ1-5; TRBD1 matches at 8 bases. After removal of 8 bases from V and 2 bases from J, the junction contained 8 bases not matched to a gene. Germline V gene data show CDR1 as MNHEY and CDR2 as SVGAGI. This CDR3 has 15 amino acids. The CDR3 reads CASLQPGQGNQPQHF. The CDR3 DNA is TGTGCCAGCCTACAGCCGGGACAGGGCAATCAGCCCCAGCATTTT.

This clone was detected once. The chain couples TRBV6-5 to TRBJ2-3; D is perhaps TRBD2 (6 bases). The CDR3 consists of 15 residues. V lost 0 bases to trimming and J lost 1 base, with 8 bases between them. Germline V gene sequence: CDR1 MNHEY, CDR2 SVGAGI. DNA for the CDR3: TGTGCCAGCAGTTACTCGGCGGGGCGCACAGATACGCAGTATTTT. Its protein is CASSYSAGRTDTQYF.

This chain joins TRBV9 and TRBJ2-1, with D possibly matching TRBD1 (6 bases). In germline, CDR1 is SGDLS, CDR2 YYNGEE. V lost 1 base and J lost 0, with 23 bases in between. This CDR3 is 20 amino acids long. CDR3 protein: CASSVTGTLASGGSYNEQFF. CDR3 DNA: TGTGCCAGCAGCGTAACCGGGACACTTGCCTCTGGGGGCTCCTACAATGAGCAGTTCTTC. The whole variable domain, remainder taken from reference TRBV9 and TRBJ2-1, is DSGVTQTPKHLITATGQRVTLRCSPRSGDLSVYWYQQSLDQGLQFLIQYYNGEERAKGNILERFSAQQFPDLHSELNLSSLELGDSALYFCASSVTGTLASGGSYNEQFFGPGTRLTVL.

The chain recombines TRBV10-1 with TRBJ2-5, with D maybe TRBD2 (5 bases). Trimming cost V 0 bases and J 6 bases, with 14 bases left between them. The V gene's germline CDR1 is WNHNN and CDR2 SYGVQD (reference sequence). CDR3 length: 15 residues. The CDR3 sequence is CASSESTGREKTQYF. CDR3 bases: TGCGCCAGCAGTGAGTCGACGGGAAGGGAAAAGACCCAGTACTTC.

The chain carries TRBV7-6 and TRBJ2-3; the match to TRBD2 covers 11 bases. Germline V CDR1 and CDR2: SGHVS, FNYEAQ. J was trimmed by 0 bases and V by 4 bases; bases with no gene match: 3. CDR3 length equals 16 residues. Written as DNA, the CDR3 is TGTGCCAGCAGCTGGGGGACTAGCGGAAGCACAGATACGCAGTATTTT. It yields the protein CASSWGTSGSTDTQYF. The full variable domain, its missing parts supplied by reference TRBV7-6 and TRBJ2-3, is GAGVSQSPRYKVTKRGQDVALRCDPISGHVSLYWYRQALGQGPEFLTYFNYEAQQDKSGLPNDRFSAERPEGSISTLTIQRTEQRDSAMYRCASSWGTSGSTDTQYFGPGTRLTVL.

This chain connects TRBV30 to TRBJ1-6; 8 nucleotides match TRBD1. Germline assignment: CDR1 GTSNPN and CDR2 SVGIG (reference sequence). The CDR3 is 13 residues long. The V gene end was trimmed by 5 bases and the J gene end by 7 bases; junction bases not matched to a gene: 4. The CDR3 nucleotides read TGTGCCTGGCAAGGACAGGGCAATTCACCCCTCCACTTT. This sequence encodes CAWQGQGNSPLHF. The variable domain in full, completed from reference TRBV30 and TRBJ1-6, reads SQTIHQWPATLVQPVGSPLSLECTVEGTSNPNLYWYRQAAGRGLQLLFYSVGIGQISSEVPQNLSASRPQDRQFILSSKKLLLSDSGFYLCAWQGQGNSPLHFGNGTRLTVT.

This clone was seen a few times. This chain connects TRBV15 to TRBJ2-7, with 11 nucleotides matching TRBD1. Germline-derived CDR1 and CDR2 are LNHNV and YYDKDF (reference sequence). This CDR3 comprises 13 residues. Trimming took 7 bases from V and 6 from J; bases not matched to a gene: 5. CDR3 sequence: CATTRDRGFEQYF. CDR3 coding DNA: TGTGCCACCACCCGGGACAGGGGGTTCGAGCAGTACTTC.

The chain carries TRBV19 and TRBJ2-2, with a possible D match to TRBD2 (6 bases). CDR3 size: 12 residues. Trimming stripped 3 bases from V and 7 bases from J, with 6 bases between. Germline CDR1 and CDR2: LNHDA and SQIVND (reference sequence). CDR3 region: CASSMGGGELFF. CDR3 coding DNA: TGTGCCAGTAGTATGGGGGGCGGGGAGCTGTTTTTT.